This TCR beta chain was recovered during a study of T cell repertoires in cytomegalovirus infection. Germline CDR1 and CDR2: SGHDN and FVKESK. V shed 3 bases, J shed 1 base, and the junction held 9 bases outside the gene matches. This CDR3 has 17 residues. One entry per CDR3 protein results from TCRdb running MiXCR on the reads. The sample lists approximately 730,000 distinct CDR3 sequences, 30% to 35% occurring once. This clonotype occurred once. Its antigen is not known. The origin of this receptor is a human donor in good health (CMV status not recorded). Some clones in this sample may be carry-over from other donors' samples. The J gene is TRBJ1-5, the V gene TRBV14; 7 bases are shared with TRBD1. The source was cultured PBMCs, collected from culture after CMV antigen stimulation. CDR3 protein: CASSHPVTDRSNQPQHF. CDR3 bases: TGTGCCAGCAGCCACCCCGTCACGGACAGGAGCAATCAGCCCCAGCATTTT. The full variable domain, its missing parts supplied by reference TRBV14 and TRBJ1-5, is EAGVTQFPSHSVIEKGQTVTLRCDPISGHDNLYWYRRVMGKEIKFLLHFVKESKQDESGMPNNRFLAERTGGTYSTLKVQPAELEDSGVYFCASSHPVTDRSNQPQHFGDGTRLSIL.